Listed below are T cell receptor beta chains from one sample, sequenced in a study of blood T cell repertoires in COVID-19. Clones were read by immunoSEQ multiplex PCR, and TCRdb kept only the in-frame ones, dropping some. The sample records over 250,000 clones, 90% being singletons. Sequencing was performed on PBMCs or T cells enriched from blood (not recorded which). These receptors were collected from a man aged 55 to 70 who had recovered from COVID-19. CDR3s include the opening cysteine and the closing phenylalanine or tryptophan. Each record gives: J gene, V gene, D gene, clone size, CDR3 DNA, CDR3 protein. A D gene is named only where the DNA matches it firmly. Some rows mark clone size as missing; the rest say once, few, many or name a class of expanded clone.

J gene: TRBJ1-3; V gene: TRBV2; D gene: NA; clone size: NA; CDR3 DNA: TGTGCCAGCAGGCAGGGGACGGCTGGAAACACCATATATTTT; CDR3 protein: CASRQGTAGNTIYF
J gene: TRBJ2-7; V gene: TRBV18; D gene: NA; clone size: few; CDR3 DNA: TGTGCCAGCTCACCGGAGTTCACAGGGTTCCACGAGCAGTACTTC; CDR3 protein: CASSPEFTGFHEQYF
J gene: TRBJ1-1; V gene: TRBV4-3; D gene: NA; clone size: once; CDR3 DNA: TGCGCCAGCAGCCCTTACGACGGGACTGAAGCTTTCTTT; CDR3 protein: CASSPYDGTEAFF
J gene: TRBJ2-1; V gene: TRBV5-1; D gene: TRBD2; clone size: NA; CDR3 DNA: TGCGCCAGCAGCGCGACTAGCGGGACGCTCAATGAGCAGTTCTTC; CDR3 protein: CASSATSGTLNEQFF
J gene: TRBJ2-3; V gene: TRBV5-5; D gene: TRBD2; clone size: NA; CDR3 DNA: TGTGCCAGCAGTCTAGCGGACACAGATACGCAGTATTTT; CDR3 protein: CASSLADTDTQYF
J gene: TRBJ1-2; V gene: TRBV5-6; D gene: NA; clone size: NA; CDR3 DNA: TGTGCCAGCATGAGGCAGGGGAGGGACTATGGCTACACCTTC; CDR3 protein: CASMRQGRDYGYTF
J gene: TRBJ2-3; V gene: TRBV21-1; D gene: NA; clone size: NA; CDR3 DNA: TGTGCCAGCAGTAACCGCGGGGCCGGGGATACGCAGTATTTT; CDR3 protein: CASSNRGAGDTQYF
J gene: TRBJ1-4; V gene: TRBV18; D gene: NA; clone size: NA; CDR3 DNA: TGTGCCAGCTCACCTCTTTCACAGGCGGATGGAAAACTGTTTTTT; CDR3 protein: CASSPLSQADGKLFF
J gene: TRBJ2-7; V gene: TRBV4-3; D gene: TRBD1; clone size: NA; CDR3 DNA: TGCGCCAGCAGCCGCGACCCGACAGGGGGTTCCTACGAGCAGTACTTC; CDR3 protein: CASSRDPTGGSYEQYF
J gene: TRBJ2-3; V gene: TRBV9; D gene: NA; clone size: once; CDR3 DNA: TGTGCCAGCAGCGTAGCCGGGAGCACAGATACGCAGTATTTT; CDR3 protein: CASSVAGSTDTQYF
J gene: TRBJ1-2; V gene: TRBV28; D gene: TRBD1; clone size: NA; CDR3 DNA: TGTGCCAGCAGTTTATGGAGTTGGCGGGACAGAACCGAGAGCAACTATGGCTACACCTTC; CDR3 protein: CASSLWSWRDRTESNYGYTF
J gene: TRBJ2-1; V gene: TRBV7-8; D gene: NA; clone size: NA; CDR3 DNA: TGTGCCAGCAGCCGCGGACAGCCAAATGAGCAGTTCTTC; CDR3 protein: CASSRGQPNEQFF
J gene: TRBJ2-1; V gene: TRBV10-3; D gene: TRBD2; clone size: NA; CDR3 DNA: TGTGCCATCAGAAGAACCGGGACTAGCGGATACAATGAGCAGTTCTTC; CDR3 protein: CAIRRTGTSGYNEQFF
J gene: TRBJ1-6; V gene: TRBV19; D gene: TRBD1; clone size: NA; CDR3 DNA: TGTGCCAGTAGTAGTGTGACAGGGAATTCACCCCTCCACTTT; CDR3 protein: CASSSVTGNSPLHF
J gene: TRBJ1-1; V gene: TRBV18; D gene: NA; clone size: few; CDR3 DNA: TGTGCCAGCACACGAACGGACGGGGGGAATGAAGCTTTCTTT; CDR3 protein: CASTRTDGGNEAFF
J gene: TRBJ2-3; V gene: TRBV12-5; D gene: NA; clone size: once; CDR3 DNA: TGTGCTAGTGTGAGCGGAAACACAGATACGCAGTATTTT; CDR3 protein: CASVSGNTDTQYF
J gene: TRBJ2-3; V gene: TRBV9; D gene: TRBD2; clone size: NA; CDR3 DNA: TGTGCCAGCAGCCCACAACTCAGCGGGGGGGCCGATACGCAGTATTTT; CDR3 protein: CASSPQLSGGADTQYF
J gene: TRBJ1-5; V gene: TRBV7-2; D gene: TRBD1; clone size: NA; CDR3 DNA: TGTGCCAGCAGTCAGGACAGGGCGCAGCCCCAGCATTTT; CDR3 protein: CASSQDRAQPQHF
J gene: TRBJ1-2; V gene: TRBV7-8; D gene: NA; clone size: NA; CDR3 DNA: TGTGCCAGCAGCCAACGGGGTGACGGCTACACCTTC; CDR3 protein: CASSQRGDGYTF
J gene: TRBJ2-2; V gene: TRBV5-1; D gene: NA; clone size: few; CDR3 DNA: TGCGCCAGCAGTCGGAGTAACACCGGGGAGCTGTTTTTT; CDR3 protein: CASSRSNTGELFF
J gene: TRBJ1-1; V gene: TRBV4-1; D gene: TRBD1; clone size: NA; CDR3 DNA: TGCGCCAGCAGCCAAGGTTTGCACAGGGGGACTGAAGCTTTCTTT; CDR3 protein: CASSQGLHRGTEAFF
J gene: TRBJ1-1; V gene: TRBV6-1; D gene: TRBD1; clone size: NA; CDR3 DNA: TGTGCCAGCAGTCAGGGGGAGCACACTGAAGCTTTCTTT; CDR3 protein: CASSQGEHTEAFF
J gene: TRBJ2-5; V gene: TRBV9; D gene: TRBD2; clone size: NA; CDR3 DNA: TGTGCCAGCAGCGTAGGCCCGGGGGGAGGAGGAGAGACCCAGTACTTC; CDR3 protein: CASSVGPGGGGETQYF
J gene: TRBJ2-5; V gene: TRBV5-1; D gene: TRBD1; clone size: NA; CDR3 DNA: TGCGCCAGCAGCAGGGTGACAGGGGGCATAGAGACCCAGTACTTC; CDR3 protein: CASSRVTGGIETQYF
J gene: TRBJ2-2; V gene: TRBV5-1; D gene: TRBD2; clone size: NA; CDR3 DNA: TGCGCCAGCAGCAGCTTAGCGGGAGGGGCAATCGGGGAGCTGTTTTTT; CDR3 protein: CASSSLAGGAIGELFF
J gene: TRBJ1-6; V gene: TRBV19; D gene: TRBD1; clone size: NA; CDR3 DNA: TGTGCCAGTAGAGCCGGGACAGATTCCTATAATTCACCCCTCCACTTT; CDR3 protein: CASRAGTDSYNSPLHF
J gene: TRBJ2-1; V gene: TRBV29-1; D gene: NA; clone size: NA; CDR3 DNA: TGCAGCGTTTTCGAGAACTACAATGAGCAGTTCTTC; CDR3 protein: CSVFENYNEQFF
J gene: TRBJ1-1; V gene: TRBV29-1; D gene: NA; clone size: NA; CDR3 DNA: TGCAGCGCTTTCGGGGGACTATTGTCCACTGAAGCTTTCTTT; CDR3 protein: CSAFGGLLSTEAFF
J gene: TRBJ1-2; V gene: TRBV5-1; D gene: TRBD1; clone size: NA; CDR3 DNA: TGCGCCAGCAGCCCCGGGACAGGGGTTAATGGCTACACCTTC; CDR3 protein: CASSPGTGVNGYTF
J gene: TRBJ1-5; V gene: TRBV28; D gene: NA; clone size: once; CDR3 DNA: TGTGCCAGCAGTTTAACCGGGAGCAATCAGCCCCAGCATTTT; CDR3 protein: CASSLTGSNQPQHF
J gene: TRBJ2-4; V gene: TRBV7-2; D gene: TRBD1; clone size: NA; CDR3 DNA: TGTGCCAGCAGCGCTTCCGGGACAGGGATTTACATTCAGTACTTC; CDR3 protein: CASSASGTGIYIQYF
J gene: TRBJ1-4; V gene: TRBV7-9; D gene: NA; clone size: NA; CDR3 DNA: TGTGCCAGCAGCTTAGGAGGGTCCAATGAAAAACTGTTTTTT; CDR3 protein: CASSLGGSNEKLFF
J gene: TRBJ1-1; V gene: TRBV11-3; D gene: NA; clone size: NA; CDR3 DNA: TGTGCCAGCAGCCTCCGGGGAGAATTGAACACTGAAGCTTTCTTT; CDR3 protein: CASSLRGELNTEAFF
J gene: TRBJ2-3; V gene: TRBV18; D gene: TRBD1; clone size: NA; CDR3 DNA: TGTGCCAGCTCCAATCCAGGGGGTAAAGATACGCAGTATTTT; CDR3 protein: CASSNPGGKDTQYF
J gene: TRBJ2-3; V gene: TRBV5-1; D gene: TRBD1; clone size: NA; CDR3 DNA: TGCGCCAGCAGGGACAGGGATTACACAGATACGCAGTATTTT; CDR3 protein: CASRDRDYTDTQYF
J gene: TRBJ1-3; V gene: TRBV6-5; D gene: NA; clone size: NA; CDR3 DNA: TGTGCCAGCAGTACGGGGGGCAACGGTGGAAACACCATATATTTT; CDR3 protein: CASSTGGNGGNTIYF
J gene: TRBJ1-1; V gene: TRBV5-1; D gene: NA; clone size: once; CDR3 DNA: TGCGCCAGCAGCTTGGGTATGAACACTGAAGCTTTCTTT; CDR3 protein: CASSLGMNTEAFF
J gene: TRBJ1-5; V gene: TRBV19; D gene: NA; clone size: NA; CDR3 DNA: TGTGCCAGTAGTATCAACTCGGGACACTATAGCAATCAGCCCCAGCATTTT; CDR3 protein: CASSINSGHYSNQPQHF
J gene: TRBJ1-2; V gene: TRBV27; D gene: NA; clone size: NA; CDR3 DNA: TGTGCCAGCAGTCCCGAGGGCGGGGGCTACACCTTC; CDR3 protein: CASSPEGGGYTF
J gene: TRBJ2-4; V gene: TRBV7-2; D gene: NA; clone size: NA; CDR3 DNA: TGTGCCAGCAGCTTAGTACAGAAAAACATTCAGTACTTC; CDR3 protein: CASSLVQKNIQYF
J gene: TRBJ1-1; V gene: TRBV3-1/TRBV3-2; D gene: TRBD1; clone size: NA; CDR3 DNA: TGTGCCAGCAGCCAAGATTATTGTAGTCGGGACAGCCCAGAACAAGACACTGAAGCTTTCTTT; CDR3 protein: CASSQDYCSRDSPEQDTEAFF
J gene: TRBJ2-3; V gene: TRBV20-1; D gene: NA; clone size: NA; CDR3 DNA: TGCAGTGCTAGTCTCGGAGATACGCAGTATTTT; CDR3 protein: CSASLGDTQYF
J gene: TRBJ1-6; V gene: TRBV7-9; D gene: NA; clone size: once; CDR3 DNA: TGTGCCAGCACCAATAGTGTGAATTCACCCCTCCACTTT; CDR3 protein: CASTNSVNSPLHF
J gene: TRBJ2-7; V gene: TRBV4-1; D gene: TRBD1; clone size: few; CDR3 DNA: TGCGCCAGCAGCAGGGACCCCAGGGGGCCATACGAGCAGTACTTC; CDR3 protein: CASSRDPRGPYEQYF
J gene: TRBJ2-2; V gene: TRBV5-1; D gene: NA; clone size: once; CDR3 DNA: TGCGCCAGCACCCCGGGGAACACCGGGGAGCTGTTTTTT; CDR3 protein: CASTPGNTGELFF
J gene: TRBJ1-1; V gene: TRBV16; D gene: NA; clone size: NA; CDR3 DNA: TGTGCCAGCAGCCACAGTCGGGTGAACACTGAAGCTTTCTTT; CDR3 protein: CASSHSRVNTEAFF
J gene: TRBJ2-1; V gene: TRBV24-1; D gene: TRBD2; clone size: NA; CDR3 DNA: TGTGCCACCAGGGGACTAGCGGTAGGTGAGCAGTTCTTC; CDR3 protein: CATRGLAVGEQFF